This T cell receptor beta chain was retrieved from a study of blood T cells in healthy people across ages. Study findings and constraints: The unsorted PBMCs prevented any conclusive comparison of naive versus antigen-experienced cells. Estimates of diversity drawn from one million T cells were considered underestimates.

This CDR3 has 13 amino acids. Germline lookup yields CDR1 MNHNS and CDR2 SASEGT. PCR was performed a second time for about 7 to 12 cycles using a sample-barcoded 5' primer and a J-beta primer mix. TCRdb fed the 5' RACE reads into MiXCR, producing one record per CDR3 protein. This table holds hundreds of thousands of distinct CDR3 sequences, about 30% found once. A note on this clonotype: The antigen remains unidentified. The germline gene is not matched at one end of the junction; a read error may be the cause.

V is TRBV6-1 and J is TRBJ2-6; TRBD1 is a possible D gene (5 bases). Material: blood. The sequence was collected from an elderly woman in good health. In DNA form, the CDR3 reads TGTGCCAGCGGGGCCTCTGGGGCCGACGTCCTGACTTTC. Its protein is CASGASGADVLTF.